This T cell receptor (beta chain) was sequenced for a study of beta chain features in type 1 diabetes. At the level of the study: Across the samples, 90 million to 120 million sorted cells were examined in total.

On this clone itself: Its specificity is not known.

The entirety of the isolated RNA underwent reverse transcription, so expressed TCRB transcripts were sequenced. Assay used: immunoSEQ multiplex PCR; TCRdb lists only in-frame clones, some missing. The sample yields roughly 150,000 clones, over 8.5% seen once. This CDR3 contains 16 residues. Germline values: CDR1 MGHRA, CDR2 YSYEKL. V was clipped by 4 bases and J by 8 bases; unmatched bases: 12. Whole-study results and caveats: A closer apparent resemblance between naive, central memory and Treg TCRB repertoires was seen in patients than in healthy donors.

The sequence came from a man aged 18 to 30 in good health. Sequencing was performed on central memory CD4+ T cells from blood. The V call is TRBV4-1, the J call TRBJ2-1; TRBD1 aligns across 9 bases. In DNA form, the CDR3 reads TGCGCCAGCAGCCTCCGAAGAGGGACAGGGAGGGATGAGCAGTTCTTC. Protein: CASSLRRGTGRDEQFF.